This is a list of T cell receptor beta chains from one sample in a study of blood T cell repertoires in COVID-19. Clones were read by immunoSEQ multiplex PCR, and TCRdb kept only the in-frame ones, dropping some. This table holds around 50,000 clones, less than 90% found once. Sequenced input: peripheral blood. These receptors came from a human donor in a cohort sampled during active COVID-19. The CDR3 runs from the conserved cysteine through the conserved F or W. The D gene is left open where the match is weak. Size is stated for part of the rows, as once, few or many counts, or as a class when the clone is expanded.

d_gene: TRBD2
v_gene: TRBV29-1
j_gene: TRBJ2-3
abundance: NA
len: 15
CDR3aa: CSVKAGTTSTDTQYF
CDR3nt: TGCAGCGTTAAAGCCGGGACTACAAGCACAGATACGCAGTATTTT

d_gene: TRBD1
v_gene: TRBV2
j_gene: TRBJ2-7
abundance: NA
len: 13
CDR3aa: CASRGQGVGEQYF
CDR3nt: TGTGCCAGCAGGGGACAGGGTGTGGGCGAGCAGTACTTC

d_gene: NA
v_gene: TRBV6-5
j_gene: TRBJ1-1
abundance: NA
len: 15
CDR3aa: CASTVKGGPNTEAFF
CDR3nt: TGTGCCAGCACTGTTAAGGGGGGGCCGAACACTGAAGCTTTCTTT

d_gene: NA
v_gene: TRBV7-2
j_gene: TRBJ1-2
abundance: NA
len: 12
CDR3aa: CASSLQDYGYTF
CDR3nt: TGTGCCAGCAGCCTACAGGACTATGGCTACACCTTC

d_gene: NA
v_gene: TRBV7-9
j_gene: TRBJ2-7
abundance: few
len: 15
CDR3aa: CASSLPRGRLYEQYF
CDR3nt: TGTGCCAGCAGCTTGCCCCGCGGCAGACTTTACGAGCAGTACTTC

d_gene: TRBD1
v_gene: TRBV29-1
j_gene: TRBJ2-7
abundance: NA
len: 13
CDR3aa: CSVIRTGGYEQYF
CDR3nt: TGCAGCGTTATTAGGACAGGGGGCTACGAGCAGTACTTC

d_gene: TRBD1
v_gene: TRBV29-1
j_gene: TRBJ1-1
abundance: NA
len: 12
CDR3aa: CSARTGGTEAFF
CDR3nt: TGCAGCGCCCGGACAGGGGGTACTGAAGCTTTCTTT

d_gene: NA
v_gene: TRBV10-3
j_gene: TRBJ1-1
abundance: NA
len: 12
CDR3aa: CAISGDWTAAFF
CDR3nt: TGTGCCATCAGTGGGGATTGGACAGCAGCTTTCTTT

d_gene: NA
v_gene: TRBV19
j_gene: TRBJ2-2
abundance: NA
len: 14
CDR3aa: CASSIGHQMGELFF
CDR3nt: TGTGCCAGTAGTATCGGACACCAAATGGGGGAGCTGTTTTTT

d_gene: TRBD1
v_gene: TRBV5-4
j_gene: TRBJ2-2
abundance: NA
len: 15
CDR3aa: CASSKDRVEGRGAVF
CDR3nt: TGTGCCAGCAGCAAGGACAGGGTCGAAGGCCGGGGAGCTGTTTTT

d_gene: NA
v_gene: TRBV5-1
j_gene: TRBJ2-4
abundance: NA
len: 15
CDR3aa: CASSLSASNKNIQYF
CDR3nt: TGCGCCAGCAGTCTTAGCGCCTCGAACAAAAACATTCAGTACTTC

d_gene: TRBD1
v_gene: TRBV27
j_gene: TRBJ1-2
abundance: NA
len: 15
CDR3aa: CASSPLDRGNYGYTF
CDR3nt: TGTGCCAGCAGTCCCTTGGACAGGGGGAACTATGGCTACACCTTC

d_gene: TRBD1
v_gene: TRBV30
j_gene: TRBJ1-3
abundance: few
len: 15
CDR3aa: CAWEDRGPSGNTIYF
CDR3nt: TGTGCCTGGGAGGACAGGGGCCCTTCTGGAAACACCATATATTTT

d_gene: NA
v_gene: TRBV4-1
j_gene: TRBJ1-5
abundance: NA
len: 16
CDR3aa: CASSHPTGDFNQPQHF
CDR3nt: TGCGCCAGCAGCCACCCAACGGGGGATTTCAATCAGCCCCAGCATTTT

d_gene: NA
v_gene: TRBV14
j_gene: TRBJ1-1
abundance: NA
len: 14
CDR3aa: CASSQDSGNTEAFF
CDR3nt: TGTGCCAGCAGCCAAGATTCGGGGAACACTGAAGCTTTCTTT

d_gene: TRBD1
v_gene: TRBV27
j_gene: TRBJ1-1
abundance: NA
len: 14
CDR3aa: CASREYDRVTEAFF
CDR3nt: TGTGCCAGCAGAGAATATGACAGGGTGACTGAAGCTTTCTTT

d_gene: TRBD1
v_gene: TRBV9
j_gene: TRBJ2-2
abundance: NA
len: 18
CDR3aa: CASSVGAPPQGVTGELFF
CDR3nt: TGTGCCAGCAGCGTAGGGGCGCCCCCACAGGGGGTTACCGGGGAGCTGTTTTTT

d_gene: NA
v_gene: TRBV6-5
j_gene: TRBJ2-3
abundance: NA
len: 11
CDR3aa: CASSQGDTQYF
CDR3nt: TGTGCCAGCAGCCAGGGGGATACGCAGTATTTT

d_gene: TRBD1
v_gene: TRBV6-6
j_gene: TRBJ1-6
abundance: NA
len: 15
CDR3aa: CASSTSQGTLSPLHF
CDR3nt: TGTGCCAGCAGCACTTCACAGGGGACCCTTTCACCCCTCCACTTT

d_gene: NA
v_gene: TRBV9
j_gene: TRBJ2-5
abundance: NA
len: 16
CDR3aa: CASSVGNRVGSETQYF
CDR3nt: TGTGCCAGCAGCGTGGGGAACAGGGTAGGATCGGAGACCCAGTACTTC

d_gene: NA
v_gene: TRBV7-8
j_gene: TRBJ2-3
abundance: NA
len: 16
CDR3aa: CASSLVRGSQGDTQYF
CDR3nt: TGTGCCAGCAGCTTAGTTCGGGGGTCCCAGGGAGATACGCAGTATTTT

d_gene: NA
v_gene: TRBV4-3
j_gene: TRBJ2-7
abundance: once
len: 15
CDR3aa: CASSQEGGLSYEQYF
CDR3nt: TGCGCCAGCAGCCAAGAAGGAGGGCTCTCCTACGAGCAGTACTTC

d_gene: NA
v_gene: TRBV19
j_gene: TRBJ1-1
abundance: NA
len: 16
CDR3aa: CASTSGAGVFNTEAFF
CDR3nt: TGTGCCAGTACCTCTGGGGCAGGGGTCTTCAACACTGAAGCTTTCTTT

d_gene: TRBD1
v_gene: TRBV4-2
j_gene: TRBJ1-5
abundance: once
len: 17
CDR3aa: CASSQEGGREDNQPQHF
CDR3nt: TGTGCCAGCAGCCAAGAAGGGGGCAGGGAAGACAATCAGCCCCAGCATTTT

d_gene: TRBD1
v_gene: TRBV28
j_gene: TRBJ1-5
abundance: NA
len: 15
CDR3aa: CASATGGQENQPQHF
CDR3nt: TGTGCCAGCGCCACGGGGGGACAGGAGAATCAGCCCCAGCATTTT

d_gene: NA
v_gene: TRBV5-6
j_gene: TRBJ1-2
abundance: NA
len: 13
CDR3aa: CASSPPGFYGYTF
CDR3nt: TGTGCCAGCAGCCCCCCCGGGTTCTATGGCTACACCTTC

d_gene: NA
v_gene: TRBV6-2/TRBV6-3
j_gene: TRBJ1-3
abundance: NA
len: 17
CDR3aa: CASSPSSQWSGGNTIYF
CDR3nt: TGTGCCAGCAGCCCTTCCTCTCAGTGGAGTGGAGGAAACACCATATATTTT

d_gene: TRBD1
v_gene: TRBV2
j_gene: TRBJ2-1
abundance: NA
len: 19
CDR3aa: CASRTGQGAGGGAYNEQFF
CDR3nt: TGTGCCAGCCGGACGGGACAGGGGGCTGGCGGGGGAGCTTACAATGAGCAGTTCTTC

d_gene: TRBD2
v_gene: TRBV28
j_gene: TRBJ2-6
abundance: NA
len: 17
CDR3aa: CASSRGGETSGANVLTF
CDR3nt: TGTGCCAGCAGTCGGGGGGGGGAAACCTCTGGGGCCAACGTCCTGACTTTC

d_gene: NA
v_gene: TRBV6-5
j_gene: TRBJ1-5
abundance: NA
len: 13
CDR3aa: CAGGRGTGQPQHF
CDR3nt: TGTGCCGGAGGGCGGGGAACGGGCCAGCCCCAGCATTTT

d_gene: TRBD2
v_gene: TRBV11-2
j_gene: TRBJ2-5
abundance: once
len: 17
CDR3aa: CASSKGLAGGLGETQYF
CDR3nt: TGTGCCAGCAGTAAAGGACTAGCGGGGGGGCTGGGAGAGACCCAGTACTTC

d_gene: NA
v_gene: TRBV18
j_gene: TRBJ1-1
abundance: NA
len: 15
CDR3aa: CASSPLSGMNTEAFF
CDR3nt: TGTGCCAGCTCACCTCTATCAGGCATGAACACTGAAGCTTTCTTT

d_gene: NA
v_gene: TRBV6-5
j_gene: TRBJ2-7
abundance: NA
len: 13
CDR3aa: CASRGSSSYEQYF
CDR3nt: TGTGCCAGCCGAGGGTCTAGCTCCTACGAGCAGTACTTC

d_gene: TRBD1
v_gene: TRBV3-1/TRBV3-2
j_gene: TRBJ1-3
abundance: NA
len: 19
CDR3aa: CASIPSPTGAIISGNTIYF
CDR3nt: TGTGCCAGCATCCCCTCCCCTACAGGGGCTATTATCTCTGGAAACACCATATATTTT

d_gene: NA
v_gene: TRBV7-9
j_gene: TRBJ1-1
abundance: few
len: 15
CDR3aa: CASSLAKDMNTEAFF
CDR3nt: TGTGCCAGCAGCTTAGCGAAGGACATGAACACTGAAGCTTTCTTT

d_gene: TRBD2
v_gene: TRBV6-5
j_gene: TRBJ2-1
abundance: few
len: 15
CDR3aa: CASSSPGGSYNEQFF
CDR3nt: TGTGCCAGCAGTTCCCCGGGGGGGAGCTACAATGAGCAGTTCTTC

d_gene: TRBD1
v_gene: TRBV30
j_gene: TRBJ2-3
abundance: NA
len: 14
CDR3aa: CAWSEQGDTDTQYF
CDR3nt: TGTGCCTGGAGTGAACAGGGGGATACAGATACGCAGTATTTT